In its sample, the clone carrying this T cell receptor (beta chain) was seen many times. Its antigen is undetermined. TCRdb reprocessed the reads via MiXCR and lists one record per CDR3 protein. The table shows hundreds of thousands of distinct CDR3 sequences, with less than 20% occurring only once. This CDR3 is built from 13 residues. Trimming cost V 8 bases and J 6 bases, with 14 bases left between them. Germline assignment: CDR1 SGHTA and CDR2 FQGNSA. The entry originates in a study of T cell repertoires in cytomegalovirus infection. Findings and caveats of the study: The study identified carriers of CMV plus the relevant HLA from cumulative public TCR beta family frequency. Dominating the ex vivo response were HLA-C-restricted CMV-specific TCR beta clonotypes.

The V call is TRBV7-2, the J call TRBJ1-5; maybe TRBD1 (6 bases). This clonotype originated in a human donor in good health (CMV status not recorded). Some clones in this sample may be carry-over from other donors' samples. Sequencing was performed on PBMCs. The CDR3 DNA sequence: TGTGCCAGCTCCGGGACACTAAGTCAGCCCCAGCATTTT. It encodes CASSGTLSQPQHF.